The clone carrying this T cell receptor beta chain is a singleton in its sample. PCR amplification relied on 60 Vbeta primers (plus 13 Jbeta primers). Assay used: immunoSEQ multiplex PCR; TCRdb lists only in-frame clones, some missing. This table holds over 85,000 clones, around 87% found once. The data are from a study of cytomegalovirus exposure and HLA in healthy donors. This receptor was obtained from a man aged 35 to 55 in good health and CMV-seronegative. The sample taken for sequencing was PBMCs.

The CDR3 protein is CASSDVGGKQPQHF. In DNA, the CDR3 is TGTGCCAGTAGCGACGTGGGGGGAAAACAGCCCCAGCATTTT. The V call is TRBV19, the J call TRBJ1-5, with a weak D call TRBD1 (5 bases). The germline V gene has CDR1 LNHDA and CDR2 SQIVND (reference sequence). V was cut by 6 bases and J by 7 bases, with 16 bases left in between. This CDR3 spans 14 amino acids.